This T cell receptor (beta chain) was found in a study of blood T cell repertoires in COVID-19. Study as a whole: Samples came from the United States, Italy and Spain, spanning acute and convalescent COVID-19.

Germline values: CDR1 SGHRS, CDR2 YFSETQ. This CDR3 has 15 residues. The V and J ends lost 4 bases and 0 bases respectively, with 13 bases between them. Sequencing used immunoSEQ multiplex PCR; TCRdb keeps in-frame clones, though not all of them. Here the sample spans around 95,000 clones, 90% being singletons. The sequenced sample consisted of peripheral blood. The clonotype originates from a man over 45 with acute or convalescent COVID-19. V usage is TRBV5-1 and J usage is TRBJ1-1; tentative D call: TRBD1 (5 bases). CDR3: CASSRDGGMNTEAFF. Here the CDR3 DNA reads TGCGCCAGCAGCCGGGACGGCGGGATGAACACTGAAGCTTTCTTT.